Included here is one T cell receptor (beta chain) sequence, with context. Trimming took 7 bases from V and 4 from J, leaving 5 bases between them. The CDR3 contains 11 residues. Germline CDR1 WNHNN, CDR2 SYGVQD (reference sequence). Using immunoSEQ multiplex PCR, the repertoire was profiled, and TCRdb retains in-frame clones only, with some absent. The sample lists about 8,400 clones, over 65% occurring once. The data originate from a study of graft-versus-host responses after intestinal transplantation. Lymphocytes from graft epithelium and lamina propria were isolated. The source material was ileum tissue, sampled about 490 days after intestinal transplant. The origin of this receptor is a human patient who received an intestinal transplant, so some T cells may come from the graft donor. The chain couples TRBV10-1 to TRBJ1-3; no reliable D call. The CDR3 DNA is TGCGCCAGCATAGGCGGAAACACCATATATTTT. It is translated as CASIGGNTIYF.